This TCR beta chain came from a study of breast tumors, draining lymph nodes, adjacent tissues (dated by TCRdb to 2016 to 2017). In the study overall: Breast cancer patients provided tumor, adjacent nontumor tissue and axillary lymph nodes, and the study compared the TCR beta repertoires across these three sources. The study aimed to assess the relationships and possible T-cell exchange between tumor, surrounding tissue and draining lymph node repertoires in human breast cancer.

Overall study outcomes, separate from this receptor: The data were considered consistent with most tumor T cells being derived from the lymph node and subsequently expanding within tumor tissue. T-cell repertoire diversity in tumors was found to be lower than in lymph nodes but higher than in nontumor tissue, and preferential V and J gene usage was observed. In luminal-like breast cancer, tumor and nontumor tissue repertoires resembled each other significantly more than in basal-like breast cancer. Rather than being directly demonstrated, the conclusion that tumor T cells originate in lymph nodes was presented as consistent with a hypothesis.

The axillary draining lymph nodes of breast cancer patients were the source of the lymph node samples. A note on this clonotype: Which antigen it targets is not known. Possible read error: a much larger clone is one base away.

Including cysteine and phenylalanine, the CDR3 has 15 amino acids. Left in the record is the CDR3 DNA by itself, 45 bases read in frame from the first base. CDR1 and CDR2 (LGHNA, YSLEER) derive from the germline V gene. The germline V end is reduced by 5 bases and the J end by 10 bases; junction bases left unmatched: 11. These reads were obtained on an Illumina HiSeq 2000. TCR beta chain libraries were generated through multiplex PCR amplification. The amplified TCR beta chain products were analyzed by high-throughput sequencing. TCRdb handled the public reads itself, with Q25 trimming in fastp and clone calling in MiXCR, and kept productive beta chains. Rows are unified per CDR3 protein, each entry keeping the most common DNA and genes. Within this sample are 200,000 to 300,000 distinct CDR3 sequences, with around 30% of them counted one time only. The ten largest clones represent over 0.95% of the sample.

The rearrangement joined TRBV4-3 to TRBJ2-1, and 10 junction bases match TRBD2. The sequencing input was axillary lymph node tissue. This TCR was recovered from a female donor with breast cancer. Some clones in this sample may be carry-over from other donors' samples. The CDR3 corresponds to CASSRRWLAGDEQFF. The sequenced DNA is TGCGCCAGCAGCAGGAGGTGGCTAGCGGGAGACGAGCAGTTCTTC.